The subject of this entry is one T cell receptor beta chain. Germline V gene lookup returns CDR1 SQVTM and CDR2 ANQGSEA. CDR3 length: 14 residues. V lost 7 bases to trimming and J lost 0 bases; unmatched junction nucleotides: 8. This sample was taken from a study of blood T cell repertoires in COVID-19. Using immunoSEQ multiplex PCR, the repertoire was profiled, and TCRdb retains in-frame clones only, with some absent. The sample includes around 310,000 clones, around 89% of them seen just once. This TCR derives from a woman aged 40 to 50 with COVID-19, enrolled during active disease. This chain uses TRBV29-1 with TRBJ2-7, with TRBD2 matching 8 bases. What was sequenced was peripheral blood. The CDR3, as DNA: TGCAGCGCCCTCGGGAGGGGGAGCTCCTACGAGCAGTACTTC. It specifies CSALGRGSSYEQYF.